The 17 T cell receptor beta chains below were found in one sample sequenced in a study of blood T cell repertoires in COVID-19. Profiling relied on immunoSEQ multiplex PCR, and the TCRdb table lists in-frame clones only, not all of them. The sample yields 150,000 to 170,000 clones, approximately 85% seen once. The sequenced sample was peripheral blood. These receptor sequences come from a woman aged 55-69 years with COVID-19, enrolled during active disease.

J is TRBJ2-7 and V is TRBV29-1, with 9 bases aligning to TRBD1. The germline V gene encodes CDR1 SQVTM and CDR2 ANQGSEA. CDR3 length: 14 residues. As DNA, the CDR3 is TGCAGTTCCTCTGGGACAGGGACTTTCTACGAGCAGTACGTC. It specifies CSSSGTGTFYEQYV.

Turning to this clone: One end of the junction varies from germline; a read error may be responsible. This CDR3 is CASSPGLAYNEQFF. DNA for the CDR3: TGTGCTAGCAGCCCCGGACTAGCCTACAATGAGCAGTTCTTC. The rearrangement links TRBV7-7 to TRBJ2-1; 7 positions match TRBD2. This CDR3 has 14 amino acids. In germline, CDR1 is SSHAT, CDR2 FNYEAQ (reference sequence).

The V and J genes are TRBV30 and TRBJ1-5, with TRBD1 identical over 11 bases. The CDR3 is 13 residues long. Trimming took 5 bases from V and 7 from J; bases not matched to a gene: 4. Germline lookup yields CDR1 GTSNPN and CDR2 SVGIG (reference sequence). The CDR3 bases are TGTGCCTGGGGACAGGGGGCTGGGCAGCCCCAGCATTTT. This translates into CAWGQGAGQPQHF.

CDR3 nucleotides: TGTGCCAGCAGGCAGTCGATTCTTAATGAAAAACTGTTTTTT. It yields the protein CASRQSILNEKLFF. This chain uses TRBV6-5 with TRBJ1-4; no reliable D call. CDR1 MNHEY and CDR2 SVGAGI come from the germline V gene. Trimming took 6 bases from V and 4 from J, leaving 12 bases between them. The CDR3 spans 14 residues.

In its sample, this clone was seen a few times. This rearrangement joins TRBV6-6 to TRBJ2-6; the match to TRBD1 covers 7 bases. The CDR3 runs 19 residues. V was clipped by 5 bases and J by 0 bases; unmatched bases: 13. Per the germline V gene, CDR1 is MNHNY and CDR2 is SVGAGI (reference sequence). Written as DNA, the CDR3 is TGTGCCAGCAGTCCCAGGACAGGTGCCTTCTCCTCTGGGGCCAACGTCCTGACTTTC. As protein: CASSPRTGAFSSGANVLTF.

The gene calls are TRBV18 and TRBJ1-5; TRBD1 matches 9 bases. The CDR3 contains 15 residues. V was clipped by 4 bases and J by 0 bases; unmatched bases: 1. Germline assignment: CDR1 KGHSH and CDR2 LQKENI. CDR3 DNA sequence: TGTGCCAGCTCACGGGACAGGGATAGCAATCAGCCCCAGCATTTT. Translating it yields CASSRDRDSNQPQHF.

CDR3 nucleotide sequence: TGTGCCAGCAGCTTGCGGGGCACAGATACGCAGTATTTT. Protein product: CASSLRGTDTQYF. The chain employs TRBV5-6 and TRBJ2-3; no definite D call. V was clipped by 1 base and J by 1 base, with 4 bases between them. The CDR3 runs 13 residues. Germline CDR1 SGHDT, CDR2 YYEEEE.

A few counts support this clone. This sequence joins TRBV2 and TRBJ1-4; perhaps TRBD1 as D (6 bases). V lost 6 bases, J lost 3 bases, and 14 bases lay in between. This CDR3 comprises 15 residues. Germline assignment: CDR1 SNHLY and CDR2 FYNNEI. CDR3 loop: CASRRDIGSNEKLFF. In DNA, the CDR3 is TGTGCCAGCAGAAGGGACATCGGGTCTAATGAAAAACTGTTTTTT.

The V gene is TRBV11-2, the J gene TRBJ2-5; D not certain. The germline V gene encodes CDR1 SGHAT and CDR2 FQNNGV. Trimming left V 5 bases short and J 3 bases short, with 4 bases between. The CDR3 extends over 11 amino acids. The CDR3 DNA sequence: TGTGCCAGCAGCCCAAAAGAGACCCAGTACTTC. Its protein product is CASSPKETQYF. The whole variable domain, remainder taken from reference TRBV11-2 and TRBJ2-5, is EAGVAQSPRYKIIEKRQSVAFWCNPISGHATLYWYQQILGQGPKLLIQFQNNGVVDDSQLPKDRFSAERLKGVDSTLKIQPAKLEDSAVYLCASSPKETQYFGPGTRLLVL.

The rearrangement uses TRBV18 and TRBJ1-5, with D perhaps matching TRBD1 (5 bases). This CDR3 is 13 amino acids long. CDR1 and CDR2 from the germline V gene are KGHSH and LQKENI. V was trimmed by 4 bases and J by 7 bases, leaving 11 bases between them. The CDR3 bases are TGTGCCAGCTCACGGGTCGGGGGACAGCCCCAGCATTTT. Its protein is CASSRVGGQPQHF.

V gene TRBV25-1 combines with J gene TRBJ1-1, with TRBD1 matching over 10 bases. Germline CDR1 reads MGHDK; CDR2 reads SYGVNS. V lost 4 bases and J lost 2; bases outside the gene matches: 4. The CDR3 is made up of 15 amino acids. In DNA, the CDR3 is TGTGCCAGCAGTGGGACAGGGGGAAGAAACACTGAAGCTTTCTTT. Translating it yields CASSGTGGRNTEAFF.

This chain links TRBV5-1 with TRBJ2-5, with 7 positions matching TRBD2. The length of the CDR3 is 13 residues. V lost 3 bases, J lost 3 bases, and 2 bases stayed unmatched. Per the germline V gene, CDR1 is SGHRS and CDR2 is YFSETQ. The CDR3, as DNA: TGCGCCAGCAGCTCCGGACTAGAAGAGACCCAGTACTTC. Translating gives CASSSGLEETQYF.

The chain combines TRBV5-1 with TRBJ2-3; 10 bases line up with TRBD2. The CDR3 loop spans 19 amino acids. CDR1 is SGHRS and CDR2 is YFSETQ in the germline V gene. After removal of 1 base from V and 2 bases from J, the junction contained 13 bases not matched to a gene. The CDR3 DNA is TGCGCCAGCAGCTTGACTAGCGGGGCGACGATTTTTTTCACAGATACGCAGTATTTT. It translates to CASSLTSGATIFFTDTQYF.

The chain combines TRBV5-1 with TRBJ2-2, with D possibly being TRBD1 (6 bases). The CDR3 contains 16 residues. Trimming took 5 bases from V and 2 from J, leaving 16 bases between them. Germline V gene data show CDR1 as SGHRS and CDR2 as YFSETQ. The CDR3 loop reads CASRDRIVYNTGELFF. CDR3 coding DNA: TGCGCCAGCAGGGACAGAATCGTCTATAACACCGGGGAGCTGTTTTTT.

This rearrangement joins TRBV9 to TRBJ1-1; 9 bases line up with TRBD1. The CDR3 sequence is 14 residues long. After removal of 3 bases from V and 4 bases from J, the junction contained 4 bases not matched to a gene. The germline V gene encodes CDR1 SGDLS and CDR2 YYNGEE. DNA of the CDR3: TGTGCCAGCAGCGCCGGACAGGGGCGCACTGAAGCTTTCTTT. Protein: CASSAGQGRTEAFF.

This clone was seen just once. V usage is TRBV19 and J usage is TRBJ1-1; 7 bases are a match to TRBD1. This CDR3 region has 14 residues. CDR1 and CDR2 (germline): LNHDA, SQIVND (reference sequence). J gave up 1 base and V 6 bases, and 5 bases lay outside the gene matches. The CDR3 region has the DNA TGTGCCAGTAGCGGACAGGCCCCGAACACTGAAGCTTTCTTT. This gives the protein CASSGQAPNTEAFF.

Here the CDR3 DNA reads TGTGCCTCTCTGGGAACGGGAGGTCCAGATACGCAGTATTTT. Protein sequence: CASLGTGGPDTQYF. This chain joins TRBV6-6 and TRBJ2-3, with 7 bases fitting TRBD2. Per the germline V gene, CDR1 is MNHNY and CDR2 is SVGAGI (reference sequence). V was pared by 11 bases and J by 4 bases, with 12 bases of the junction left unmatched. The CDR3 runs to 14 residues.